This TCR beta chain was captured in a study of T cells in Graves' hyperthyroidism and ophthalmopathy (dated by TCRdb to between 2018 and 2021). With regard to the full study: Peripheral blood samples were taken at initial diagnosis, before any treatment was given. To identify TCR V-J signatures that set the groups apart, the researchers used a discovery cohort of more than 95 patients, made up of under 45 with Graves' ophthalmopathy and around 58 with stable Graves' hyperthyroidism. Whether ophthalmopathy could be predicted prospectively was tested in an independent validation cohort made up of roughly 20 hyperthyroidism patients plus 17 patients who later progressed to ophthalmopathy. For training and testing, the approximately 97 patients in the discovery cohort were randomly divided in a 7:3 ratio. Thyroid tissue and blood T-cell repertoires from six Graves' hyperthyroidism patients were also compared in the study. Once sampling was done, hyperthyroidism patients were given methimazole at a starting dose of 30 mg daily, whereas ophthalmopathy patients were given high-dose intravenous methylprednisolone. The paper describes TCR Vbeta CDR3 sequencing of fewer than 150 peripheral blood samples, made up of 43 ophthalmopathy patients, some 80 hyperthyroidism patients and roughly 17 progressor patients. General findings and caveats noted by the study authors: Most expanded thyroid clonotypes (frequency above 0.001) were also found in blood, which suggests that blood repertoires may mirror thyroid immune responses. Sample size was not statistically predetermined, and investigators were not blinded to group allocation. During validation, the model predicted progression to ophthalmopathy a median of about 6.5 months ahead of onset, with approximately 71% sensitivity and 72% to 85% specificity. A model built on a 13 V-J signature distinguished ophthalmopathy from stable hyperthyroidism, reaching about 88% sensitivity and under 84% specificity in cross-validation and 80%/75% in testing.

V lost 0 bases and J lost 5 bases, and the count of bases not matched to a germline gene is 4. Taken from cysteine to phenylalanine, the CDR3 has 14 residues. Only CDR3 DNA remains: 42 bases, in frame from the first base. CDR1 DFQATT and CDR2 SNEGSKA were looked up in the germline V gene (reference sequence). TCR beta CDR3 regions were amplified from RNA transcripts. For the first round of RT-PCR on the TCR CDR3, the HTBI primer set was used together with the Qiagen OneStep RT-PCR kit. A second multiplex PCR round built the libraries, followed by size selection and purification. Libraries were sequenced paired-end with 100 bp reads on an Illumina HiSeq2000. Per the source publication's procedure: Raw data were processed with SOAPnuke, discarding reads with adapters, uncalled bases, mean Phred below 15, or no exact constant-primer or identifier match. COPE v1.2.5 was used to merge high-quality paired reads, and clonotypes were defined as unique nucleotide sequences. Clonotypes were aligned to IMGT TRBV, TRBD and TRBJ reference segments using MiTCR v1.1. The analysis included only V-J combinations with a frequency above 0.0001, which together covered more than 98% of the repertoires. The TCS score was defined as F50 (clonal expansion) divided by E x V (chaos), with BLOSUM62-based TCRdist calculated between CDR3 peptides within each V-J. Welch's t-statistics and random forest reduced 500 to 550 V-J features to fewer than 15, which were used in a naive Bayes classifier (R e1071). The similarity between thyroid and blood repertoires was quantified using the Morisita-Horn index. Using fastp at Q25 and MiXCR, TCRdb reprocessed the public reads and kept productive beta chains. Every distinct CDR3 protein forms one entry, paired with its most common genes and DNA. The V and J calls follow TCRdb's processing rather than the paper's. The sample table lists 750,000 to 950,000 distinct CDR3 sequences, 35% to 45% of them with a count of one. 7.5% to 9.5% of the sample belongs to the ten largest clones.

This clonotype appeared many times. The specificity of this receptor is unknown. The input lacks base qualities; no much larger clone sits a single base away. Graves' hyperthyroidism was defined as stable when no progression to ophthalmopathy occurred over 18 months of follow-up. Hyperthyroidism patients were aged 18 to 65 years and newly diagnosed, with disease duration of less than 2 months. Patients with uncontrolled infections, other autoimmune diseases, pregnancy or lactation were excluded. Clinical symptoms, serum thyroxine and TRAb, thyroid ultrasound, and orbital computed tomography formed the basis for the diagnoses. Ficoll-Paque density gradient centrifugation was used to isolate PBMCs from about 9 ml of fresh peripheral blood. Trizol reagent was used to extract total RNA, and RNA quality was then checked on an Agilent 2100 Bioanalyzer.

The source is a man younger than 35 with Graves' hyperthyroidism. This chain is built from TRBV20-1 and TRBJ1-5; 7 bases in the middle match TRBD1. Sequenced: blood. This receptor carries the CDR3 CSARDDRADQPQHF. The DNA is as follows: TGCAGTGCTAGAGACGACAGGGCAGATCAGCCCCAGCATTTT.